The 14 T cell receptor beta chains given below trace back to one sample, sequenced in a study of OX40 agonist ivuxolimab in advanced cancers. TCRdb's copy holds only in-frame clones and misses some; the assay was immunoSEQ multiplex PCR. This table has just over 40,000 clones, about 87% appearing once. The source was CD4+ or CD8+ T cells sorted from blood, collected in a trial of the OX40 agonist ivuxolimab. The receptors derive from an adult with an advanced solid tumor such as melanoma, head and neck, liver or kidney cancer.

Written as DNA, the CDR3 is TGCGCCAGCAGCCCCCTGACTAGCGGCCAACGGGGGGTAACTGGAGATACGCAGTATTTT. Translation: CASSPLTSGQRGVTGDTQYF. This chain uses TRBV4-1 with TRBJ2-3, with TRBD2 matching over 9 bases. There are 20 residues in the CDR3. CDR1 and CDR2 (germline): MGHRA, YSYEKL. Trimming at V came to 4 bases and at J to 5 bases, leaving 22 bases not matched to a gene.

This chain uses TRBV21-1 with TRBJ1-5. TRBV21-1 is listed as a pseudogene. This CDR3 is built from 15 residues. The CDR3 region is CASSKEEGFRQPQHF. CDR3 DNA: TGTGCCAGCAGCAAAGAAGAAGGGTTCAGGCAGCCCCAGCATTTT.

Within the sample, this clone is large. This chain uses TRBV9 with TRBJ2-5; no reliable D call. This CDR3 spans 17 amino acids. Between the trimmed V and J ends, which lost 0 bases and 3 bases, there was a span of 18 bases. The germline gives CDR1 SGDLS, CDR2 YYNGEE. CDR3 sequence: CASSVDPHTGLKETQYF. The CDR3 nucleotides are TGTGCCAGCAGCGTAGATCCCCACACCGGGTTGAAAGAGACCCAGTACTTC.

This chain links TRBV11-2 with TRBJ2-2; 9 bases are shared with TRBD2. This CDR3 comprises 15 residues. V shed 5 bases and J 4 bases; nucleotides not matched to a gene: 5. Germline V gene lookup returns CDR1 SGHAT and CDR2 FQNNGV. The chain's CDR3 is CASSRTSEITGELFF. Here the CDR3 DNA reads TGTGCCAGCAGCAGGACTAGCGAGATCACCGGGGAGCTGTTTTTT.

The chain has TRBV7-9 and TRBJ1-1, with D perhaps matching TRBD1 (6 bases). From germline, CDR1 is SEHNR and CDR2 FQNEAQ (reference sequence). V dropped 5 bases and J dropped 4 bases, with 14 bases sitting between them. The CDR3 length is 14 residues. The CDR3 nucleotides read TGTGCCAGCAGCCACCCTAGGGGGACCACTGAAGCTTTCTTT. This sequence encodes CASSHPRGTTEAFF. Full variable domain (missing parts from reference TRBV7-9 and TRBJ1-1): DTGVSQNPRHKITKRGQNVTFRCDPISEHNRLYWYRQTLGQGPEFLTYFQNEAQLEKSRLLSDRFSAERPKGSFSTLEIQRTEQGDSAMYLCASSHPRGTTEAFFGQGTRLTVV.

CDR3 coding DNA: TGTGCCAGCAGCGCGGGACTAGCGTTTAGCACAGATACGCAGTATTTT. Residues: CASSAGLAFSTDTQYF. This sequence joins TRBV9 and TRBJ2-3; 10 positions agree with TRBD2. The CDR3 loop spans 16 amino acids. Germline assignment: CDR1 SGDLS and CDR2 YYNGEE. Trimming took 3 bases from V and 0 from J; bases not matched to a gene: 4.

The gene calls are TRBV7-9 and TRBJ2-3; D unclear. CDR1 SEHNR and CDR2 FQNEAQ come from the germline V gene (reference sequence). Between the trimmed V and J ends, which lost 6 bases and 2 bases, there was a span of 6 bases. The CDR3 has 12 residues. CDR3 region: CASRKYTDTQYF. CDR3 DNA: TGTGCCAGCAGAAAGTACACAGATACGCAGTATTTT.

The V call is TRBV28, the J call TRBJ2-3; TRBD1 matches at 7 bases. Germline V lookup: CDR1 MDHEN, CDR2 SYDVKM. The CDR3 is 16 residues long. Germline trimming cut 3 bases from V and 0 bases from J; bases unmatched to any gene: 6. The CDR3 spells CASSFDRAASTDTQYF. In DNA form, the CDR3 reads TGTGCCAGCAGTTTCGACAGGGCCGCTAGCACAGATACGCAGTATTTT.

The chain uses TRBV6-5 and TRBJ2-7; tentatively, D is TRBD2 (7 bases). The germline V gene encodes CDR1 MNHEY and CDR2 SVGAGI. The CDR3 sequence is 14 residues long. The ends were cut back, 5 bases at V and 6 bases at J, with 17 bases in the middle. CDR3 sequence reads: CASSEVNREGEQYF. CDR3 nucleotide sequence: TGTGCCAGCAGTGAAGTAAACAGGGAGGGCGAGCAGTACTTC.

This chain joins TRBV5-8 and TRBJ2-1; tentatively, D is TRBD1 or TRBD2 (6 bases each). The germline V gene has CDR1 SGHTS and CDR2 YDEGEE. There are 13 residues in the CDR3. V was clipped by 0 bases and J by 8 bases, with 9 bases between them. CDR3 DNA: TGTGCCAGCAGCTTGGAGGGGGGCCATGAGCAGTTCTTC. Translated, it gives CASSLEGGHEQFF.

The CDR3, as DNA: TGTGCCAGCAGTTTATGGAGTTCCGGATATGGCTACACCTTC. Its translation: CASSLWSSGYGYTF. The rearrangement uses TRBV28 and TRBJ1-2, with unresolved D. V was clipped by 0 bases and J by 5 bases, with 10 bases between them. Germline V CDR1 and CDR2: MDHEN, SYDVKM. This CDR3 has 14 amino acids.

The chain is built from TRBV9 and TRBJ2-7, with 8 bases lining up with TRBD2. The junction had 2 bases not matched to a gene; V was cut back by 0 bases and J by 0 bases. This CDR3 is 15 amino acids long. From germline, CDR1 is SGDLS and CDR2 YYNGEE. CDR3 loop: CASSVAGGSSYEQYF. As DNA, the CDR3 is TGTGCCAGCAGCGTAGCGGGAGGGAGCTCCTACGAGCAGTACTTC.

DNA of the CDR3: TGTGCCAGCAGTTACCGTTTGAAACCGCGAGATACCTACGAGCAGTACTTC. Its translation is CASSYRLKPRDTYEQYF. The chain couples TRBV27 to TRBJ2-5; D unclear. The J call is doubtful: the DNA matches TRBJ2-7 better. Germline V gene lookup returns CDR1 MNHEY and CDR2 SMNVEV (reference sequence). The CDR3 totals 17 residues.

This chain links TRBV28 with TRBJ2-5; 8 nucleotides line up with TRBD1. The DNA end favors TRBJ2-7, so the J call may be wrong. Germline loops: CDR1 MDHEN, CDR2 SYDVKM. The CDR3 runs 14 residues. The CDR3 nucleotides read TGTGCCAGCAGTAACCGGGACAGGACCTACGAGCAGTACTTC. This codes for CASSNRDRTYEQYF.